This is a list of T cell receptor beta chains from one sample in a study of CD8 T cells in ankylosing spondylitis. Each CDR3 protein gets one entry after TCRdb re-called the 5' RACE reads with MiXCR. The table has 450,000 to 550,000 distinct CDR3 sequences, 5.3% seen once. What was sequenced was blood, either unsorted or a sorted T cell fraction (not recorded which). The receptor source for this set is a male donor with ankylosing spondylitis. The conserved cysteine and the conserved F or W are not part of the CDR3 here. The D gene is left open where the match is weak.

>TRBJ2-1|TRBV5-1|-
ASRVGGYNEQF
>TRBJ2-3|TRBV24-1|-
ATSDQPGQGTDTQY
>TRBJ1-3|TRBV20-1|-
SARVGTTGNTIY
>TRBJ2-1|TRBV27|-
ASSPRVVNNEQF
>TRBJ2-5|TRBV3-1|-
ASRSLLASKETQY
>TRBJ2-7|TRBV29-1|TRBD1
SVGGVPGQGIHEQY
>TRBJ1-6|TRBV7-2|-
ASSLAGAPNSPLH
>TRBJ2-1|TRBV12-3/TRBV12-4|-
ASSLGSFYNEQF
>TRBJ1-6|TRBV7-9|TRBD1
ASSPRTGNDSPLH
>TRBJ1-1|TRBV12-3/TRBV12-4|-
ASSDADRRNTEAF
>TRBJ2-1|TRBV20-1|TRBD2
SARAGTSGTNEQF
>TRBJ2-7|TRBV10-3|TRBD2
AIRSGISGRVLYEQY
>TRBJ1-1|TRBV10-3|TRBD1
AITQTGENTEAF
>TRBJ1-3|TRBV11-2|-
ASSPSGRGNTIY
>TRBJ2-2|TRBV24-1|-
ATSDTRRRNTGELF
>TRBJ2-5|TRBV12-3/TRBV12-4|-
ASTRGGREGGETQY
>TRBJ1-2|TRBV3-1|-
ASSFFGDPGTNYGYT
>TRBJ2-5|TRBV6-5|-
ASSYLAGSQETQY